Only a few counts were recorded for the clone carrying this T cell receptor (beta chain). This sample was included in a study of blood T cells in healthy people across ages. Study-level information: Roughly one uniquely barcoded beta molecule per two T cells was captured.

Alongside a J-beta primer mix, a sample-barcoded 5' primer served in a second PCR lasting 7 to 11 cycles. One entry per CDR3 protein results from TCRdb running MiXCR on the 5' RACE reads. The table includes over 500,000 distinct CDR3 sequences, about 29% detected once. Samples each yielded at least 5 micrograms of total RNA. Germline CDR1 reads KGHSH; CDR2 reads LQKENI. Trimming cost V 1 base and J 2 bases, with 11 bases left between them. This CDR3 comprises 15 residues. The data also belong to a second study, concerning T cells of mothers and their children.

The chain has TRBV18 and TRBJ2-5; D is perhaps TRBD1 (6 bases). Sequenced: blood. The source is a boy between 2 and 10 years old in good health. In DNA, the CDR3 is TGTGCCAGCTCACCACGGATGGGGGCTCAAGAGACCCAGTACTTC. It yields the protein CASSPRMGAQETQYF.